This TCR beta chain is from a study of human T cells and chemical hapten exposure. Whole-study findings and limits: Expanded TCRs grouped into significantly more large CDR3 similarity clusters than controls produced.

Individual cDNA molecules each carried unique molecular identifiers attached by the library. In the source study's methods: Counting gave a median of 95,638 TCRs per sample, with values ranging from roughly 23,224 to 700,000. TCRdb ran MiXCR on the RACE reads and lists one entry per CDR3 protein. The V and J calls come from TCRdb's annotation, not from the publication. Of a few hundred thousand distinct CDR3 sequences listed, around 5.5% were seen once; the top ten hold over 6.5%. CDR1 and CDR2 from the germline V gene are MNHEY and SVGAGI. V was clipped by 0 bases and J by 1 base, with 10 bases between them. This CDR3 is 15 amino acids long. The time point is: pre-sensitization, week 0. Treatment defined: therapeutic diphenylcyclopropenone sensitization with weekly scalp DPC. On this clonotype itself: No antigen is known for it.

This TCR derives from a young woman with alopecia areata. Some clones in this sample may be carry-over from other donors' samples. Sequencing was performed on whole blood, taken in connection with sensitization to the hapten diphenylcyclopropenone (DPC). V and J are TRBV6-5 and TRBJ2-7; D unclear. The CDR3 nucleotides are TGTGCCAGCAGTTACTCGAACATTCAATCCTACGAGCAGTACTTC. It yields the protein CASSYSNIQSYEQYF.